The present TCR beta chain was sequenced within a study of PD-1 blockade in classical Hodgkin lymphoma. The CDR3 runs 11 residues. The V end was cut by 5 bases, the J end by 2 bases, with 3 bases between. CDR1 and CDR2 from the germline V gene are MNHNY and SVGAGI (reference sequence). This clone was detected a few times. Patients all relapsed after autologous stem cell transplantation, and there was variation in brentuximab vedotin exposure. Magnetic depletion of unwanted cells isolated CD4+ T cells from thawed PBMCs. Clones were read by immunoSEQ multiplex PCR, and TCRdb kept only the in-frame ones, dropping some. The table shows over 20,000 clones, with roughly 84% occurring only once.

The source material was CD4+ T cells from blood, sampled at baseline. The rearrangement links TRBV6-6 to TRBJ1-2; D gene ambiguous. The TCR originated in a human donor with classical Hodgkin lymphoma. CDR3 DNA: TGTGCCAGCAGTCCCAACTATGGCTACACCTTC. It translates to CASSPNYGYTF.